This entry describes one TCR beta chain. Its target is not known. This specimen comes from a study of CD8 T cells in ankylosing spondylitis. Findings and caveats of the study: Reported data indicate significant enrichment of disease-linked clones within matched ankylosing spondylitis synovial fluid. Typical of ankylosing spondylitis blood, it appeared, was a TCR beta motif of roughly eight highly homologous variants.

TCRdb re-called the 5' RACE reads with MiXCR, one entry per CDR3 protein. The repertoire holds about 160,000 distinct CDR3 sequences, with around 16% as singletons. Germline loops: CDR1 DFQATT, CDR2 SNEGSKA (reference sequence). The ends lost 0 bases at V and 0 bases at J; junction bases unmatched: 4. This CDR3 region has 16 residues. The sample taken for sequencing was blood, either unsorted or a sorted T cell fraction (not recorded which). This TCR was recovered from a male donor with ankylosing spondylitis or in good health (not recorded which). This rearrangement joins TRBV20-1 to TRBJ2-1; 8 bases fit TRBD2. The CDR3 nucleotides read TGCAGTGCTAGAGATCCCGGGACTAGCTCCTACAATGAGCAGTTCTTC. Its protein product is CSARDPGTSSYNEQFF.